This passage covers 10 T cell receptor beta chains from one sample sequenced in a study of tumor and adjacent non-tumor tissue in lung cancer. The library came from three nested PCR rounds adapted from ARM-PCR protocols. In TCRdb, the multiplex PCR reads were re-called with MiXCR into one record per CDR3 protein. The sample records more than 95,000 distinct CDR3 sequences, roughly 67% being singletons. RNA was extracted from bulk tissue without any cell sorting. Sequenced: lung tumor tissue. The receptors here all came from a man aged 25-40 years with non-small cell lung cancer.

J is TRBJ2-1 and V is TRBV12-3 or TRBV12-4; 9 bases fit TRBD1. The J segment lost 6 bases and the V segment lost 2 bases, leaving 2 bases of the junction unmatched. The CDR3 is made up of 14 amino acids. The CDR3 is CASSLRDRANEQFF. In nucleotides, the CDR3 is TGTGCCAGCAGTTTAAGGGACAGGGCCAATGAGCAGTTCTTC.

A note on this clonotype: This clone may be a read error of a much larger clone one base away. No DNA is shown, since the ends of the CDR3 on it are uncertain; the CDR3 is the one TCRdb lists. V is TRBV6-5 and J is TRBJ1-2; the D call of TRBD1 is as the table states it, not checked on the DNA. The germline V gene has CDR1 MNHEY and CDR2 SVGAGI. The CDR3 is 13 amino acids long, termini counted. This CDR3 reads CADSTSGRYGYTF.

J is TRBJ1-5 and V is TRBV4-1; D may be TRBD1 (5 bases). This CDR3 spans 16 amino acids. CDR1 and CDR2 (germline): MGHRA, YSYEKL. The V gene lost 2 bases and the J gene lost 5 bases, with 16 bases spanning the gap. The CDR3 DNA reads TGCGCCAGCAGCCAAACTATAGCAGGGCGCGATCAGCCCCAGCATTTT. Translation: CASSQTIAGRDQPQHF.

This clonotype was observed a few times. Germline is not matched at one junction end, which may reflect a read error. This chain uses TRBV20-1 with TRBJ2-5; no clear D. This CDR3 has 13 amino acids. The germline CDR1 and CDR2 sequences are DFQATT and SNEGSKA (reference sequence). CDR3: CNATGWQQETQYF. The CDR3 bases are TGCAATGCTACCGGGTGGCAGCAAGAGACCCAGTACTTC.

Comments on this clonotype: A read error may account for a junction end that differs from germline. The V gene is TRBV11-3, the J gene TRBJ1-3; D is unclear. CDR3 length: 8 amino acids. Per germline, CDR1 SGHNT and CDR2 YENEEA. The CDR3 DNA reads TGTGCCAGCGACCCTCGAAATTTT. Its protein is CASDPRNF. Full variable domain (missing parts from reference TRBV11-3 and TRBJ1-3): EAGVVQSPRYKIIEKKQPVAFWCNPISGHNTLYWYLQNLGQGPELLIRYENEEAVDDSQLPKDRFSAERLKGVDSTLKIQPAELGDSAVYLCASDPRNFGEGSWLTVV.

The CDR3: CASSIQRGVGTQYF. In DNA, the CDR3 is TGTGCCAGCAGCATCCAACGGGGGGTCGGGACCCAGTACTTC. The chain joins TRBV5-4 to TRBJ2-5; 7 bases align to TRBD2. Germline CDR1 and CDR2: SGHNT and YYREEE (reference sequence). J gave up 7 bases and V 4 bases, and 10 bases lay outside the gene matches. This CDR3 comprises 14 residues.

In this sample, this clonotype turned up many times. The chain joins TRBV6-1 to TRBJ1-5; TRBD1 matches 8 bases. CDR1 is MNHNS, CDR2 SASEGT, per germline. Trimming cost V 6 bases and J 6 bases; bases outside gene matches: 7. The CDR3 is 14 amino acids. The CDR3 is CASRAGQGGQPQHF. The DNA of the CDR3 is TGTGCCAGCAGGGCCGGACAGGGAGGTCAGCCCCAGCATTTT.

The J gene is TRBJ1-3, the V gene TRBV6-2 or TRBV6-3, with D uncertain. Germline CDR1 MNHEY, CDR2 SVGEGT. Trimming cost V 8 bases and J 0 bases, with 8 bases left between them. The CDR3 is 13 residues long. For the CDR3, the DNA is TGTGCCAGCGTCTCAGCCTCTGGAAACACCATATATTTT. Translating it yields CASVSASGNTIYF.

This clonotype was found once. A single base separates this from a much larger clone, so it may be a read error. This rearrangement joins TRBV20-1 to TRBJ2-7, with 10 bases fitting TRBD1. The CDR3 is 15 amino acids. J was trimmed by 2 bases and V by 4 bases; bases with no gene match: 8. CDR1 is DFQATT, CDR2 SNEGSKA, per germline (reference sequence). The CDR3 here is CSAIMSDRGAYEQYF. In DNA, the CDR3 is TGCAGTGCTATAATGTCGGACAGGGGGGCCTACGAGCAGTACTTC.

Notes on this clonotype: Being one base from a much bigger clone, this may be a read error. The chain recombines TRBV20-1 with TRBJ1-3, with 8 bases identical to TRBD1. Per germline, CDR1 DFQATT and CDR2 SNEGSKA (reference sequence). This CDR3 has 15 amino acids. CDR3 residues: CCARGQASSGNTIYF. As DNA, the CDR3 is TGCTGTGCTAGGGGACAGGCAAGCTCTGGAAACACCATATATTTT.